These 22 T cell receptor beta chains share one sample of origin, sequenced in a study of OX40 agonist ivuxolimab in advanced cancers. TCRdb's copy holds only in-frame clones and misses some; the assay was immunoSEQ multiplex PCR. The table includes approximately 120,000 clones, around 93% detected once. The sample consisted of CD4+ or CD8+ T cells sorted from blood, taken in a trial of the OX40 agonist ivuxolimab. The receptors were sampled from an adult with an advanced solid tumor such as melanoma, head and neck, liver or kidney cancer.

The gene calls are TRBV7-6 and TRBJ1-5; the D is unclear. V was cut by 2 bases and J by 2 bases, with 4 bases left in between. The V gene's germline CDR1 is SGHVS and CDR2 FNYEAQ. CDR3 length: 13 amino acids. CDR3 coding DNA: TGTGCCAGCAGCTTAAGGCGCAATCAGCCCCAGCATTTT. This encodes CASSLRRNQPQHF.

The CDR3 sequence is CASSQEYPGDTGELFF. CDR3 sequence (DNA): TGCGCCAGCAGCCAAGAGTATCCGGGAGACACCGGGGAGCTGTTTTTT. The V gene is TRBV4-3, the J gene TRBJ2-2; weak D call: TRBD2 (6 bases). Trimming removed 0 bases from V and 3 bases from J, with 11 bases in between. Germline CDR1 is LGHNA and CDR2 is YSLEER. The CDR3 runs 16 residues.

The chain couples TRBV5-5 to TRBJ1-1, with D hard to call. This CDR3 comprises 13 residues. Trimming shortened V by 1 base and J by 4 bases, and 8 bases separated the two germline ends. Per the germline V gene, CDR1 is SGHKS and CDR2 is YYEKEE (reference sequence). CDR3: CASSLWQSTEAFF. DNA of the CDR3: TGTGCCAGCAGCTTGTGGCAGAGCACTGAAGCTTTCTTT. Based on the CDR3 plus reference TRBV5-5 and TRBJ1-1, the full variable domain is DAGVTQSPTHLIKTRGQQVTLRCSPISGHKSVSWYQQVLGQGPQFIFQYYEKEERGRGNFPDRFSARQFPNYSSELNVNALLLGDSALYLCASSLWQSTEAFFGQGTRLTVV.

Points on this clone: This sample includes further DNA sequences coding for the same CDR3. The CDR3 spells CASSVAGISYEQYF. In DNA form, the CDR3 reads TGTGCCAGCAGCGTCGCGGGGATTTCCTACGAGCAGTACTTC. The rearrangement links TRBV9 to TRBJ2-7; maybe TRBD2 (6 bases). There are 14 residues in the CDR3. Trimming pared 2 bases from V and 1 base from J, leaving 10 bases between. Germline CDR1 and CDR2: SGDLS and YYNGEE.

In nucleotides, the CDR3 is TGTGCCAGCAGCTTAGACCCCAATCAGCCCCAGCATTTT. The encoded protein is CASSLDPNQPQHF. This chain connects TRBV7-2 to TRBJ1-5; D uncertain. CDR3 length: 13 amino acids. The V gene's germline CDR1 is SGHTA and CDR2 FQGNSA. With 1 base removed from V and 3 bases from J, the gap between germline ends came to 4 bases.

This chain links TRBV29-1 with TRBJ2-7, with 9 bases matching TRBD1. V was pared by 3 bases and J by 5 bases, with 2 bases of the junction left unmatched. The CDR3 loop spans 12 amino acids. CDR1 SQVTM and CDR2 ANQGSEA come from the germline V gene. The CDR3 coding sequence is TGCAGCGTTGATAGGACAGGGGACGAGCAGTACTTC. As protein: CSVDRTGDEQYF.

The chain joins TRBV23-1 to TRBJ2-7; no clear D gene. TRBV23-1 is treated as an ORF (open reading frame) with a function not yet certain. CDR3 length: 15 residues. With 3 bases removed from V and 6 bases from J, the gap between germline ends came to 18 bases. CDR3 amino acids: CASSHPGRAPIEQYF. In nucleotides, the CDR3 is TGCGCCAGCAGTCACCCGGGTCGGGCTCCTATCGAGCAGTACTTC.

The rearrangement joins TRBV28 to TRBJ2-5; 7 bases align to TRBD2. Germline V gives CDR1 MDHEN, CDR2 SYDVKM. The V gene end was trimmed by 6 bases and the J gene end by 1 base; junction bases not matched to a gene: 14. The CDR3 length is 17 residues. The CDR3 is CASSPSDFRLAQETQYF. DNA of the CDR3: TGTGCCAGCAGCCCCTCAGACTTTAGACTAGCCCAAGAGACCCAGTACTTC.

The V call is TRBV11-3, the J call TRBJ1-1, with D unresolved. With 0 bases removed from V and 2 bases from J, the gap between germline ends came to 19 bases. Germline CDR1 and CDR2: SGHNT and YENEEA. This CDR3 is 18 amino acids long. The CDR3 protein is CASSLDGRVGRENTEAFF. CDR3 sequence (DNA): TGTGCCAGCAGCTTAGATGGTCGCGTCGGACGGGAAAACACTGAAGCTTTCTTT.

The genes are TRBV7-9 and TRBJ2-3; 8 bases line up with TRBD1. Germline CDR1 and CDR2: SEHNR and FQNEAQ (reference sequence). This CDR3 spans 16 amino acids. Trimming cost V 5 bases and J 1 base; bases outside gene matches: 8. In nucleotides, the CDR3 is TGTGCCAGCAGCATACCAGGGGGCCCGGGCACAGATACGCAGTATTTT. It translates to CASSIPGGPGTDTQYF.

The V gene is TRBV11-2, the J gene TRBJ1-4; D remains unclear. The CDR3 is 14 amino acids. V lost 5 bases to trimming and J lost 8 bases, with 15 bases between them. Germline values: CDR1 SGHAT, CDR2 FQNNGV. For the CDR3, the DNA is TGTGCCAGCAGCCCTCGGAGGGTGGGAGAAAAACTGTTTTTT. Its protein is CASSPRRVGEKLFF.

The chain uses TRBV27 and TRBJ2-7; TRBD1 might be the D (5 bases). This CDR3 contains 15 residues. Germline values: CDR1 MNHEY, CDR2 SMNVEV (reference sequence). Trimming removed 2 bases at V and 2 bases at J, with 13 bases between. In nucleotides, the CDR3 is TGTGCCAGCAGTTTAAATGGGCAGGGCCCCTACGAGCAGTACTTC. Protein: CASSLNGQGPYEQYF.

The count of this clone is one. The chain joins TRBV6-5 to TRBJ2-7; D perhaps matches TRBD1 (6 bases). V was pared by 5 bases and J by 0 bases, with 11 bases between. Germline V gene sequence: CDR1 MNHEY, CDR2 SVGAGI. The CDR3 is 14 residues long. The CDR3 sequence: CASSTGSPSYEQYF. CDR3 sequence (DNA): TGTGCCAGCAGTACAGGGTCCCCCTCCTACGAGCAGTACTTC.

The CDR3 loop is CASSQARQVTYEQYF. The CDR3 coding sequence is TGTGCCAGCAGCCAGGCTCGACAGGTGACCTACGAGCAGTACTTC. The chain links TRBV4-2 to TRBJ2-7; TRBD1 is a possible D gene (6 bases). The CDR3 length is 15 residues. CDR1 LGHNA and CDR2 YNFKEQ come from the germline V gene. Trimming left V 3 bases short and J 2 bases short, with 14 bases between.

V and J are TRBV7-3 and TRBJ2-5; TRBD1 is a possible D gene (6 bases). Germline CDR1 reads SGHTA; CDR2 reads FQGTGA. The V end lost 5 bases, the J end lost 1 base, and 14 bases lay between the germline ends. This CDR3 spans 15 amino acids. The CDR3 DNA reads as TGTGCCAGCAGCCCGTTAGGGGGTACCCAAGAGACCCAGTACTTC. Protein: CASSPLGGTQETQYF.

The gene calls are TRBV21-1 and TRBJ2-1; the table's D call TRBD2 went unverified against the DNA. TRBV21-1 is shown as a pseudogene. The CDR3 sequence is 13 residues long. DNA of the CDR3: TGTGCCACCTTGGGGGGGAGAAGGAATGAGCAGTTCTTC. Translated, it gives CATLGGRRNEQFF.

The CDR3 region is CASRSSGRAVTGELFF. CDR3 in DNA: TGTGCCAGCAGATCTAGCGGGAGGGCCGTGACCGGGGAGCTGTTTTTT. The chain couples TRBV28 to TRBJ2-2; 12 nucleotides line up with TRBD2. The germline gives CDR1 MDHEN, CDR2 SYDVKM. V lost 6 bases, J lost 5 bases, and 7 bases stayed unmatched. This CDR3 is built from 16 residues.

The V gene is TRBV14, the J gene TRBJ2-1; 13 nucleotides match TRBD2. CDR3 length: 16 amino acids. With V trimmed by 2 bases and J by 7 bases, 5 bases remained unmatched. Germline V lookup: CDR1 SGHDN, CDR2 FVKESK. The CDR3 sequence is CASSQIGTSGINEQFF. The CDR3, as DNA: TGTGCCAGCAGCCAAATTGGGACTAGCGGGATTAATGAGCAGTTCTTC.

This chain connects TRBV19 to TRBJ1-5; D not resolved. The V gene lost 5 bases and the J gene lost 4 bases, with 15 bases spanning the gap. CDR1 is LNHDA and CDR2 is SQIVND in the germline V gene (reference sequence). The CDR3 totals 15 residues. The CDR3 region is CASSALEGGNQPQHF. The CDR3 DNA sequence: TGTGCCAGTAGTGCCTTGGAGGGAGGTAATCAGCCCCAGCATTTT. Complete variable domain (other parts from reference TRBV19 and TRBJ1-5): DGGITQSPKYLFRKEGQNVTLSCEQNLNHDAMYWYRQDPGQGLRLIYYSQIVNDFQKGDIAEGYSVSREKKESFPLTVTSAQKNPTAFYLCASSALEGGNQPQHFGDGTRLSIL.

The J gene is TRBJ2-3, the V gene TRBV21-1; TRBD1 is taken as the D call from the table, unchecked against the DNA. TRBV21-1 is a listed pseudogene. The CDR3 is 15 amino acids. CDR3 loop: CASSKDSICPDTQYF. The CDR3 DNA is TGTGCCAGCAGCAAGGACAGTATCTGCCCAGATACGCAGTATTTT.

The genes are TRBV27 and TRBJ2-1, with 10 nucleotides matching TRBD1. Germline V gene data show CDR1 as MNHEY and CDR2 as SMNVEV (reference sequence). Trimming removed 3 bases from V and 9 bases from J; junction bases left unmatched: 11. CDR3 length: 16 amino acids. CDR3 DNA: TGTGCCAGCAGTTTGTATGGGACAGGGGTCCCGCGTGAGCAGTTCTTC. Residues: CASSLYGTGVPREQFF.

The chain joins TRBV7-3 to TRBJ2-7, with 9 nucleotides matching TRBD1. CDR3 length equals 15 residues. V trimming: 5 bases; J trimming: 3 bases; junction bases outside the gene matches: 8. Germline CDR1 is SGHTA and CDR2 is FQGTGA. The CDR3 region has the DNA TGTGCCAGCAGCCCCGGACAGGGGACCTTCTACGAGCAGTACTTC. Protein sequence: CASSPGQGTFYEQYF.